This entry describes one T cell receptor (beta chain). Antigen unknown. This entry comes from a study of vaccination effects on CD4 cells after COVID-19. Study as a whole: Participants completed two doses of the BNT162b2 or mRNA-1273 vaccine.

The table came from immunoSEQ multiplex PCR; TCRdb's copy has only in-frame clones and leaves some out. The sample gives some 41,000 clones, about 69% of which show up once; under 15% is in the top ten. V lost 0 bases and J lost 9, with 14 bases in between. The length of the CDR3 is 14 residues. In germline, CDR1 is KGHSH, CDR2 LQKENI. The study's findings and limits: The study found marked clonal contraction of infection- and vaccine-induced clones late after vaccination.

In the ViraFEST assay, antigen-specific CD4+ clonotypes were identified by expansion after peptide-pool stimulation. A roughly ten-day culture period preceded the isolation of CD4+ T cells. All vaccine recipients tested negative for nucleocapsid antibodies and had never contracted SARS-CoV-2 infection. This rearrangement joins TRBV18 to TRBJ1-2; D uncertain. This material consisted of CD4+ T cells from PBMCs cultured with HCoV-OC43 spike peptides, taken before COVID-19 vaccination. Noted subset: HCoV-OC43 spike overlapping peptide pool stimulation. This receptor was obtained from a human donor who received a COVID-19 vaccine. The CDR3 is CASSPPLLSESYTF. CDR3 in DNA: TGTGCCAGCTCACCACCCCTGCTGTCAGAAAGCTACACCTTC.